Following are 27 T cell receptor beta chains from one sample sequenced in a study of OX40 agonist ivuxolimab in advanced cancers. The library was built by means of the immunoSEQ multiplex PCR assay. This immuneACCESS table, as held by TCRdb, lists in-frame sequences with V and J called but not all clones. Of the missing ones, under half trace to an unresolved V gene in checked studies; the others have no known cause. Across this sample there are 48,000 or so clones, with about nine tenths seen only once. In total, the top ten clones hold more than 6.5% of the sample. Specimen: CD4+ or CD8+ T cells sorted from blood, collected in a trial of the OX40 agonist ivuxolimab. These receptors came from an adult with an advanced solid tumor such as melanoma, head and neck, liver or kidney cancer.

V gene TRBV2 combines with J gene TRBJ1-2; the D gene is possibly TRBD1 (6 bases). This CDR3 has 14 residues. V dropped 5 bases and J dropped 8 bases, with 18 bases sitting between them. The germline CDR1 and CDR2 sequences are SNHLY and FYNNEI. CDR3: CASSPLPRQEGYTF. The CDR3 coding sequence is TGTGCCAGCAGTCCCCTGCCCAGACAGGAGGGCTACACCTTC.

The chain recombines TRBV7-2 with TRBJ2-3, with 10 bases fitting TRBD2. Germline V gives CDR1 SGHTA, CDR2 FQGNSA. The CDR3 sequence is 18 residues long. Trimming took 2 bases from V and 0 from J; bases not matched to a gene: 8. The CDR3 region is CASSLWLAGASSTDTQYF. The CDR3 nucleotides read TGTGCCAGCAGCTTATGGCTAGCGGGGGCCAGTAGCACAGATACGCAGTATTTT.

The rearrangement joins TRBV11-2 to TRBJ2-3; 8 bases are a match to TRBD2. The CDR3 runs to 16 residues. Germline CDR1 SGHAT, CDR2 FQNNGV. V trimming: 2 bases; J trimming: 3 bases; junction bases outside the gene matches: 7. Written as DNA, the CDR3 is TGTGCCAGCAGCTTAAACGCCGGGGGGGAGACAGATACGCAGTATTTT. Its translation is CASSLNAGGETDTQYF.

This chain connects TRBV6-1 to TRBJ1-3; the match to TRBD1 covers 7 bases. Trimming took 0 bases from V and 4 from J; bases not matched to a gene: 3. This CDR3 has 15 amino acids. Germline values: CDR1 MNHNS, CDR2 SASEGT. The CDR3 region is CASSEADRAGNTIYF. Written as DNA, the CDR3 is TGTGCCAGCAGTGAAGCTGACAGGGCCGGAAACACCATATATTTT.

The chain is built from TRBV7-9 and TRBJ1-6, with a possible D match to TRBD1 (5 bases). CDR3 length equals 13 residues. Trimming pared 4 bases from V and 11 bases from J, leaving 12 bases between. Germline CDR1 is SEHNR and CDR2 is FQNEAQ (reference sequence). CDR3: CASSSSGPAPLHF. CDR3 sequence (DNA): TGTGCCAGCAGCTCCTCGGGGCCTGCACCCCTCCACTTT.

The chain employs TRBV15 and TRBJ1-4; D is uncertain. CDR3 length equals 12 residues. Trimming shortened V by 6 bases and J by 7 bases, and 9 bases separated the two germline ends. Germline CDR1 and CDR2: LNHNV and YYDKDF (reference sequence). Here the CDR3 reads CATSWEGEKLFF. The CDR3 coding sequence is TGTGCCACCAGTTGGGAGGGTGAAAAACTGTTTTTT.

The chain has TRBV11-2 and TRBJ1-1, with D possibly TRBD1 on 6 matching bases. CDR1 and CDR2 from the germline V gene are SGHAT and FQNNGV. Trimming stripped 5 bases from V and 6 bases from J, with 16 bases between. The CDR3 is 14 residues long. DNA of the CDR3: TGTGCCAGCAGCCCAAGTACAGGGATCCCTGAAGCTTTCTTT. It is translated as CASSPSTGIPEAFF. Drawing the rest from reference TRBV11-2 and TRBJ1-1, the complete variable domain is EAGVAQSPRYKIIEKRQSVAFWCNPISGHATLYWYQQILGQGPKLLIQFQNNGVVDDSQLPKDRFSAERLKGVDSTLKIQPAKLEDSAVYLCASSPSTGIPEAFFGQGTRLTVV.

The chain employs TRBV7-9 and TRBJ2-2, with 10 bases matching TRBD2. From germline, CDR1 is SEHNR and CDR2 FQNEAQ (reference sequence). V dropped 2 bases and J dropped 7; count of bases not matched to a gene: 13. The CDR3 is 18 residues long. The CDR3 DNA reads TGTGCCAGCAGCTTATCCGGGTTTCCGAGACTAGCGGGCGGGGAGCTGTTTTTT. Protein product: CASSLSGFPRLAGGELFF.

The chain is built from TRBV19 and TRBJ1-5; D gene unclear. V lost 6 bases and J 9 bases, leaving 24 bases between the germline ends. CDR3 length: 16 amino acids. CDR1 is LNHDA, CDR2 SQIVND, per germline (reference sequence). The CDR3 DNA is TGTGCCAGTAGAAAAACCTCAGTGGGGTCTCCTCGGCCCCAGCATTTT. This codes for CASRKTSVGSPRPQHF.

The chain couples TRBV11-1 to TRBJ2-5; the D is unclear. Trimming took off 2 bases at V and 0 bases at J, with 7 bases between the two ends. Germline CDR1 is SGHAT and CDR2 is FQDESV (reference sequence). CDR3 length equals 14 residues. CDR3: CASSLREYQETQYF. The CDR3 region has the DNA TGTGCCAGCAGCTTAAGGGAATACCAAGAGACCCAGTACTTC.

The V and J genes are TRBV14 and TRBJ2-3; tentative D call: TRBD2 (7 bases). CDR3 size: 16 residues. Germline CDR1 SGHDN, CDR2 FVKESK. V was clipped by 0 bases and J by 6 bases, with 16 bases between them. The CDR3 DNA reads TGTGCCAGCAGCCAAGAGAGGGGGGGGCAGACGGATACGCAGTATTTT. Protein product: CASSQERGGQTDTQYF. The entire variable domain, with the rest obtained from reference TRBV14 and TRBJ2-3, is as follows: EAGVTQFPSHSVIEKGQTVTLRCDPISGHDNLYWYRRVMGKEIKFLLHFVKESKQDESGMPNNRFLAERTGGTYSTLKVQPAELEDSGVYFCASSQERGGQTDTQYFGPGTRLTVL.

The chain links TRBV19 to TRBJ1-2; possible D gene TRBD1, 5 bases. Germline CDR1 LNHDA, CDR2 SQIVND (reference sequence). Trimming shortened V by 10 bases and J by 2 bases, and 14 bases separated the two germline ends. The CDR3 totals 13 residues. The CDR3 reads CATHGGLNYGYTF. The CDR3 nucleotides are TGTGCCACCCATGGGGGACTCAACTATGGCTACACCTTC. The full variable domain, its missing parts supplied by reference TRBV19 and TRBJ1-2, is DGGITQSPKYLFRKEGQNVTLSCEQNLNHDAMYWYRQDPGQGLRLIYYSQIVNDFQKGDIAEGYSVSREKKESFPLTVTSAQKNPTAFYLCATHGGLNYGYTFGSGTRLTVV.

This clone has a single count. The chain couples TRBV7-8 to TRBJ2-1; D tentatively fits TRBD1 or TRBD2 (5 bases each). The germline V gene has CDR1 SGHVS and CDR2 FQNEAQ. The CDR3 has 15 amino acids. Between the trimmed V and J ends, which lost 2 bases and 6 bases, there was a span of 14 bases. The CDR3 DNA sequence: TGTGCCAGCAGCTTATCGTGGGACCCAGGCAATGAGCAGTTCTTC. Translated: CASSLSWDPGNEQFF. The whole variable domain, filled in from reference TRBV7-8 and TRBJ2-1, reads GAGVSQSPRYKVAKRGQDVALRCDPISGHVSLFWYQQALGQGPEFLTYFQNEAQLDKSGLPSDRFFAERPEGSVSTLKIQRTQQEDSAVYLCASSLSWDPGNEQFFGPGTRLTVL.

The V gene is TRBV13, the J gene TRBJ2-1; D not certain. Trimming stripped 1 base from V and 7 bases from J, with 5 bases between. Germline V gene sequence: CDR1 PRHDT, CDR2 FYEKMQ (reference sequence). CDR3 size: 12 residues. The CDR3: CASSLEENEQFF. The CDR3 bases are TGTGCCAGCAGCTTAGAGGAGAATGAGCAGTTCTTC.

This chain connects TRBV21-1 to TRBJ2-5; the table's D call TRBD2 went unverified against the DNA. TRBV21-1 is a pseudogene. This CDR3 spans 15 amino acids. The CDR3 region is CASTPDGTQSETQYF. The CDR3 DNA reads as TGTGCCAGCACCCCAGACGGGACTCAGTCGGAGACCCAGTACTTC.

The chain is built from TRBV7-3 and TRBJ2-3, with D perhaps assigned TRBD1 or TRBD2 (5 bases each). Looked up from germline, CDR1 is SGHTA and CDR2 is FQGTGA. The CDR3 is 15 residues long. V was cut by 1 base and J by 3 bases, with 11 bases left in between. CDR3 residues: CASSLIGARTDTQYF. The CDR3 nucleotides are TGTGCCAGCAGCTTAATCGGGGCCCGGACAGATACGCAGTATTTT. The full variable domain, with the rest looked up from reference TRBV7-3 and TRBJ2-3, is GAGVSQTPSNKVTEKGKYVELRCDPISGHTALYWYRQSLGQGPEFLIYFQGTGAADDSGLPNDRFFAVRPEGSVSTLKIQRTERGDSAVYLCASSLIGARTDTQYFGPGTRLTVL.

The CDR3 is CASSMGGLREQFF. DNA of the CDR3: TGTGCCAGTAGTATGGGGGGTCTCAGGGAGCAGTTCTTC. The chain recombines TRBV19 with TRBJ2-1, with D maybe TRBD2 (6 bases). The V end was cut by 3 bases, the J end by 10 bases, with 13 bases between. There are 13 residues in the CDR3. Germline assignment: CDR1 LNHDA and CDR2 SQIVND (reference sequence).

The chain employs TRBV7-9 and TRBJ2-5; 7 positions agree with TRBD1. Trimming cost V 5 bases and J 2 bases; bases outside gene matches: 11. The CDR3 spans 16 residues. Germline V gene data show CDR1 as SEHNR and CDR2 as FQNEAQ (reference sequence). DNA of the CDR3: TGTGCCAGCAGCCCAAACCCCGGACAGGAACAAGAGACCCAGTACTTC. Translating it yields CASSPNPGQEQETQYF.

This CDR3 reads CASSGSGELFF. DNA for the CDR3: TGTGCCAGCAGCGGATCCGGGGAGCTGTTTTTT. The chain links TRBV2 to TRBJ2-2, with no clear D. Trimming pared 6 bases from V and 6 bases from J, leaving 5 bases between. This CDR3 comprises 11 residues. The germline CDR1 and CDR2 sequences are SNHLY and FYNNEI. Combining the CDR3 with reference TRBV2 and TRBJ2-2 gives the whole variable domain EPEVTQTPSHQVTQMGQEVILRCVPISNHLYFYWYRQILGQKVEFLVSFYNNEISEKSEIFDDQFSVERPDGSNFTLKIRSTKLEDSAMYFCASSGSGELFFGEGSRLTVL.

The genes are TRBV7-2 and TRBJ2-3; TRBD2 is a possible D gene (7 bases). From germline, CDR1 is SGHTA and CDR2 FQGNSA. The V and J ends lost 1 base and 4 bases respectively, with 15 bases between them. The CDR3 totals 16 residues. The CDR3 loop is CASSLVAGASADTQYF. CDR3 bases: TGTGCCAGCAGCTTAGTGGCGGGGGCTTCGGCAGATACGCAGTATTTT.

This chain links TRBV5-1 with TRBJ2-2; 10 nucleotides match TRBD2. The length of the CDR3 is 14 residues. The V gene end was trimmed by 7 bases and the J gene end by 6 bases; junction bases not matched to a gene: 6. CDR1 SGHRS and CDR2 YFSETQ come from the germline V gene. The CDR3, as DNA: TGCGCCAGCCGTTCTAGCGGGGGAGCCGGGGAGCTGTTTTTT. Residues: CASRSSGGAGELFF.

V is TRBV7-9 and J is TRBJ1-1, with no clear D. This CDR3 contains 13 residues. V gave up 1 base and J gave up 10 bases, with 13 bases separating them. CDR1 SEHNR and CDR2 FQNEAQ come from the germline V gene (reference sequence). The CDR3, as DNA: TGTGCCAGCAGCTTAGGTTCAGGCGATGGAGCTTTCTTT. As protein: CASSLGSGDGAFF.

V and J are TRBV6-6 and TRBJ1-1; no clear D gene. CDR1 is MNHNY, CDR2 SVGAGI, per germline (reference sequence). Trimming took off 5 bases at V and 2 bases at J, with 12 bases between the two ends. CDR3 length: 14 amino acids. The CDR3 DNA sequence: TGTGCCAGCAGTGCCGAGTGGGATAACACTGAAGCTTTCTTT. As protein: CASSAEWDNTEAFF.

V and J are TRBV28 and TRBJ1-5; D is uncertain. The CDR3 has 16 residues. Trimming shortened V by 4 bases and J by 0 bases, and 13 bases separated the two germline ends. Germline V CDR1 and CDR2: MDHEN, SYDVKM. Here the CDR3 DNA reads TGTGCCAGCAGTTCTCTCTCGGCCGATAGCAATCAGCCCCAGCATTTT. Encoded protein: CASSSLSADSNQPQHF.

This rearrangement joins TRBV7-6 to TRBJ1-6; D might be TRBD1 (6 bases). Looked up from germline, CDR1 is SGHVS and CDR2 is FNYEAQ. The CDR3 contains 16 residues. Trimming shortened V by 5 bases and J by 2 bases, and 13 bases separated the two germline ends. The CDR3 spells CASSRTAETYNSPLHF. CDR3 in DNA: TGTGCCAGCAGCCGGACAGCCGAGACCTATAATTCACCCCTCCACTTT.

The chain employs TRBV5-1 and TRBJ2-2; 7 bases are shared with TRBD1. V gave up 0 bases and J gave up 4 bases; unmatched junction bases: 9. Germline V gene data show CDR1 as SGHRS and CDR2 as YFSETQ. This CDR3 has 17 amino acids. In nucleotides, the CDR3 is TGCGCCAGCAGCTTGGAAGGTAGGGGGCAAAGCACCGGGGAGCTGTTTTTT. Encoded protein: CASSLEGRGQSTGELFF.

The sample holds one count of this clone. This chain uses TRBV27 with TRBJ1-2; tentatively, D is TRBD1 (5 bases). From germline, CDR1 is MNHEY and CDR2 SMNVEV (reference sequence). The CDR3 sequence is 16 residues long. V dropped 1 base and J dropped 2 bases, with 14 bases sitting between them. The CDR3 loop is CASSLYAPTENYGYTF. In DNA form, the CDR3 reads TGTGCCAGCAGTTTATATGCCCCGACAGAGAACTATGGCTACACCTTC.